A selection of T cell receptor beta chains follows, all from one sample in a study of blood T cell repertoires in COVID-19. The assay was immunoSEQ multiplex PCR, and TCRdb's table has in-frame clones only and misses some. Of 130,000 or so clones in the sample, around 86% were seen once. The sequenced sample was peripheral blood. All receptors derive from a middle-aged man with acute or convalescent COVID-19. The CDR3 runs from the conserved cysteine through the conserved F or W. The D gene is left open where the match is weak. Size values are once, few and many counts, or a class for expanded clones, and some rows have none.

TRBD2 | TRBJ2-1 | TRBV24-1 | once | TGTGCCACCAGTGATTTGAAGACCTCGGGGACTAGCGGGAGGAACAATGAGCAGTTCTTC | CATSDLKTSGTSGRNNEQFF
- | TRBJ2-2 | TRBV7-3 | - | TGTGCCAGCAGCTCGACAGGCACCGGGGAGCTGTTTTTT | CASSSTGTGELFF
TRBD1 | TRBJ1-6 | TRBV5-1 | few | TGCGCCAGCAGCTCGGACAGGGGGATTACGAATTCACCCCTCCACTTT | CASSSDRGITNSPLHF
- | TRBJ1-1 | TRBV5-1 | - | TGCGCCAGCAGCTTGGAATCCGCCCCCGGTGGTGAAGCTTTCTTT | CASSLESAPGGEAFF
TRBD2 | TRBJ2-2 | TRBV23-1 | - | TGCGCCAGGGGACTAATAGGAGTGGCCGGGGAGCTGTTTTTT | CARGLIGVAGELFF
TRBD2 | TRBJ2-3 | TRBV24-1 | - | TGTGCCACCAGTGAACACGGGGGGTCGACAGATACGCAGTATTTT | CATSEHGGSTDTQYF
- | TRBJ1-4 | TRBV9 | - | TGTGCCAGCAGCGCGAGGCCGCAGTCAAATGAAAAACTGTTTTTT | CASSARPQSNEKLFF
- | TRBJ1-5 | TRBV2 | - | TGTGCCAGCATGGGAACAGGGATAGATCAGCCCCAGCATTTT | CASMGTGIDQPQHF
TRBD1 | TRBJ1-4 | TRBV5-5 | - | TGTGCCAGCAGCTTCATCGGGACAGGGTATGCAACTAATGAAAAACTGTTTTTT | CASSFIGTGYATNEKLFF
- | TRBJ1-4 | TRBV6-5 | - | TGTGCCAGCAGTTACAGCCGAAGGAGAGCTAATGAAAAACTGTTTTTT | CASSYSRRRANEKLFF
- | TRBJ1-1 | TRBV3-1/TRBV3-2 | - | TGTGCCAGCAGCCCAGACAGACTCACTGAAGCTTTCTTT | CASSPDRLTEAFF
- | TRBJ1-1 | TRBV5-3 | - | TGTGCCAGAAGCTTCCAGGTGGCTGAAGCTTTCTTT | CARSFQVAEAFF
- | TRBJ1-2 | TRBV4-3 | few | TGCGCCAGCAGCCAAGAAAGAGGCGTAGGCTATGGCTACACCTTC | CASSQERGVGYGYTF
TRBD1 | TRBJ1-1 | TRBV9 | - | TGTGCCAGCAGCAATGGACAGGGAGACACTGAAGCTTTCTTT | CASSNGQGDTEAFF
- | TRBJ2-7 | TRBV4-1 | once | TGCGCCAGCAGCCAAGAGGCTAGCGCATCCACCTACGAGCAGTACTTC | CASSQEASASTYEQYF
TRBD1 | TRBJ1-1 | TRBV4-2 | - | TGTGCCAGCAGCCAAGCCGACAGGGGAGGAACTGAAGCTTTCTTT | CASSQADRGGTEAFF
TRBD1 | TRBJ1-1 | TRBV18 | - | TGTGCCAGCTCACCATCCGGGACAGGGAACACTGAAGCTTTCTTT | CASSPSGTGNTEAFF
TRBD1 | TRBJ1-5 | TRBV7-8 | - | TGTGCCACCAAACGGACAGGCGGGAATCAGCCCCAGCATTTT | CATKRTGGNQPQHF
TRBD2 | TRBJ2-1 | TRBV2 | - | TGTGCCAGCATTGGCCTAGCGGGCTACAATGAGCAGTTCTTC | CASIGLAGYNEQFF
TRBD2 | TRBJ2-3 | TRBV7-9 | - | TGTGCCAGCAGCCGAGGACTAGCGGGAGAGTACACAGATACGCAGTATTTT | CASSRGLAGEYTDTQYF
TRBD1 | TRBJ2-5 | TRBV14 | - | TGTGCCAGCAGCCAATATGGGCAGGGGGCACGGGAGACCCAGTACTTC | CASSQYGQGARETQYF
- | TRBJ2-1 | TRBV6-1 | - | TGTGCCAGCAGTGAACCCAGGTCGATGGTCTGGGAGCAGTTCTTC | CASSEPRSMVWEQFF
- | TRBJ1-6 | TRBV6-5 | - | TGTGCCAGCAGCCTAACAGTGTTTAATTCACCCCTCCACTTT | CASSLTVFNSPLHF
- | TRBJ2-7 | TRBV9 | - | TGTGCCAGCAGCGCGAGGGGGGGAGGAGGCTACGAGCAGTACTTC | CASSARGGGGYEQYF
- | TRBJ1-2 | TRBV30 | once | TGTGCCTGGAGTGTACAGCTAAACTATGGCTACACCTTC | CAWSVQLNYGYTF
TRBD1 | TRBJ1-1 | TRBV6-5 | - | TGTGCCAGCAGTTACGTCCGGGACAGGGGTTGGACTTTCTTT | CASSYVRDRGWTFF
- | TRBJ1-6 | TRBV3-1/TRBV3-2 | once | TGTGCCAGCAGCCAAGTGGGGGGATCACCCCTCCACTTT | CASSQVGGSPLHF
TRBD1 | TRBJ2-4 | TRBV3-1/TRBV3-2 | - | TGTGCCAGCAGCCACCGCCGACAGGGCATCCGGACCAAAAACATTCAGTACTTC | CASSHRRQGIRTKNIQYF
TRBD1 | TRBJ2-2 | TRBV12-5 | - | TGTGCTAGTGGTTTGGGAAACAGGGGGCCGGCCGGGGAGCTGTTTTTT | CASGLGNRGPAGELFF
- | TRBJ2-5 | TRBV11-1 | - | TGTGCCAGCAGCTCCAGGAGGGCGACGAGAGTGGAGACCCAGTACTTC | CASSSRRATRVETQYF
TRBD2 | TRBJ2-3 | TRBV4-1 | - | TGCGCCAGCAGCCCCACCCCAGGCGGGGGGGTTACAGATACGCAGTATTTT | CASSPTPGGGVTDTQYF
- | TRBJ2-3 | TRBV15 | once | TGTGCCACCAGCAGAGTACTAGGCACAGATACGCAGTATTTT | CATSRVLGTDTQYF
- | TRBJ2-3 | TRBV7-9 | - | TGTGCCAGCAGCTCTCCGGCGGGAACGAGCACAGATACGCAGTATTTT | CASSSPAGTSTDTQYF
TRBD1 | TRBJ1-6 | TRBV5-1 | few | TGCGCCAGCAGCCCCGGGACAGGGGCTTCTTCACCCCTCCACTTT | CASSPGTGASSPLHF
- | TRBJ1-1 | TRBV5-1 | - | TGCGCCAGCAGCTTGGATTCGGGGTCGAGCACTGAAGCTTTCTTT | CASSLDSGSSTEAFF
TRBD1 | TRBJ2-7 | TRBV19 | many | TGTGCCAGTAGTCAAGCGGGACAGGGGACGTACGAGCAGTACTTC | CASSQAGQGTYEQYF
- | TRBJ2-7 | TRBV30 | - | TGTGCCTGGAGCCGGGAACAAACCTACGAGCAGTACTTC | CAWSREQTYEQYF
TRBD1 | TRBJ1-4 | TRBV19 | - | TGTGCCAGTAGTCGGGACAGGGAGGAAAAACTGTTTTTT | CASSRDREEKLFF
TRBD2 | TRBJ2-2 | TRBV27 | - | TGTGCCAGCAGTTTACTAGCGGGGGGGTCGAACACCGGGGAGCTGTTTTTT | CASSLLAGGSNTGELFF
TRBD2 | TRBJ2-3 | TRBV2 | - | TGTGCCAGCTCACGACTAGCGGCACTTACAGATACGCAGTATTTT | CASSRLAALTDTQYF
- | TRBJ1-6 | TRBV9 | few | TGTGCCAGCAGCGCCAGGGGTACCAATTCACCCCTCCACTTT | CASSARGTNSPLHF
- | TRBJ1-2 | TRBV4-2 | few | TGTGCCAGCAGCCAAGATCGGGGGGCTAACTATGGCTACACCTTC | CASSQDRGANYGYTF
- | TRBJ1-1 | TRBV5-1 | - | TGCGCCAGCAGCTTGGAGCCTTTCGAAGCTTTCTTT | CASSLEPFEAFF
- | TRBJ1-1 | TRBV11-2 | - | TGTGCCAGCAGCCCCGTTTACGGGAACACTGAAGCTTTCTTT | CASSPVYGNTEAFF
- | TRBJ1-3 | TRBV9 | once | TGTGCCAGCAGCGGACAGACGAAATCTGGAAACACCATATATTTT | CASSGQTKSGNTIYF
- | TRBJ1-1 | TRBV29-1 | - | TGCAGCGTCCTACTCCGGGGGGGTCCCGAGACTGAAGCTTTCTTT | CSVLLRGGPETEAFF
TRBD1 | TRBJ1-5 | TRBV12-3/TRBV12-4 | - | TGTGCCAGCAGTGCCGACAGGGGGCGGCGGCATTTT | CASSADRGRRHF
- | TRBJ1-4 | TRBV7-2 | - | TGTGCCAGCAGCTTAAACGGGGGGAGGAATGAAAAACTGTTTTTT | CASSLNGGRNEKLFF
TRBD1 | TRBJ1-1 | TRBV11-2 | - | TGTGCCAGCAGCCCGGGACAGTGGGACACTGAAGCTTTCTTT | CASSPGQWDTEAFF
- | TRBJ2-3 | TRBV6-4 | - | TGTGCCAGCAGTGAAACTTACACAGATACGCAGTATTTT | CASSETYTDTQYF
- | TRBJ1-2 | TRBV19 | - | TGTGCCAGTAGTATTCGTGGTGGTGGGCAGCTCTCTAACTATGGCTACACCTTC | CASSIRGGGQLSNYGYTF
- | TRBJ1-5 | TRBV18 | - | TGTGCCAGCTCTCGAGGACAGAACTCCAATCAGCCCCAGCATTTT | CASSRGQNSNQPQHF
TRBD2 | TRBJ2-5 | TRBV13 | few | TGTGCCAGCAGCTTAGCTGCTAGCGGGAGATTAGGAGAGACCCAGTACTTC | CASSLAASGRLGETQYF
TRBD2 | TRBJ2-1 | TRBV4-1 | few | TGCGCCAGCAGCCAAACTAGCGGAGAATCTTACAATGAGCAGTTCTTC | CASSQTSGESYNEQFF
TRBD1 | TRBJ1-2 | TRBV5-1 | - | TGCGCCAGCAGCTCGCAACAGGGGGCGGACTATGGCTACACCTTC | CASSSQQGADYGYTF
TRBD2 | TRBJ2-5 | TRBV5-1 | - | TGCGCCAGCAGCTTGGCGGGCCTAGCGGGAACGAGTGAGACCCAGTACTTC | CASSLAGLAGTSETQYF
TRBD1 | TRBJ1-5 | TRBV5-8 | - | TGTGCCAGTCAGCTGGCATTACAGGACAGGAGAACGCCCCAGCATTTT | CASQLALQDRRTPQHF
TRBD2 | TRBJ2-2 | TRBV7-8 | - | TGTGCCAGCAGCTTCTTAGCGGGAGGGAGCACCGGGGAGCTGTTTTTT | CASSFLAGGSTGELFF